This entry lists 3 T cell receptor beta chains sequenced from one sample in a study of regulatory T cells in long-lasting Graves disease. Sample time point: persistent/refractory GD, antithyroid drugs over 5 years with positive TRAb. PBMCs were the source of the RNA used for TCR sequencing. The authors built TCR beta libraries using iRepertoire HTBI primers and Arm-PCR of CDR3 regions. TCRdb fed the multiplex PCR reads into MiXCR, producing one record per CDR3 protein. This table holds 400,000 to 500,000 distinct CDR3 sequences, roughly 22% found once. Sample: peripheral blood mononuclear cells (PBMCs), taken when the disease was refractory, from a patient treated with antithyroid drugs. The source is a female donor with Graves disease.

This clonotype was counted between two and nine times. The rearrangement joins TRBV30 to TRBJ1-2; D gene uncertain. Germline V gene sequence: CDR1 GTSNPN, CDR2 SVGIG (reference sequence). Trimming took off 4 bases at V and 6 bases at J, with 18 bases between the two ends. This CDR3 region has 14 residues. The CDR3 protein is CAWTPGRVGDGYTF. The CDR3 nucleotides are TGTGCCTGGACCCCGGGTCGGGTTGGGGATGGCTACACCTTC.

The V and J genes are TRBV30 and TRBJ1-6, with TRBD1 identical over 7 bases. This CDR3 contains 15 residues. J gave up 7 bases and V 5 bases, and 11 bases lay outside the gene matches. Germline CDR1 reads GTSNPN; CDR2 reads SVGIG (reference sequence). CDR3 residues: CAWVPEGQPNSPLHF. The CDR3 DNA reads as TGTGCCTGGGTCCCGGAGGGACAGCCGAATTCACCCCTCCACTTT.

The chain carries TRBV13 and TRBJ2-3; D is ambiguous. This CDR3 region has 17 residues. Germline lookup yields CDR1 PRHDT and CDR2 FYEKMQ (reference sequence). V dropped 4 bases and J dropped 0 bases, with 17 bases sitting between them. CDR3 nucleotides: TGTGCCAGCAGCTCGGGCTACTTAGATCAAAGCACAGATACGCAGTATTTT. It encodes CASSSGYLDQSTDTQYF.